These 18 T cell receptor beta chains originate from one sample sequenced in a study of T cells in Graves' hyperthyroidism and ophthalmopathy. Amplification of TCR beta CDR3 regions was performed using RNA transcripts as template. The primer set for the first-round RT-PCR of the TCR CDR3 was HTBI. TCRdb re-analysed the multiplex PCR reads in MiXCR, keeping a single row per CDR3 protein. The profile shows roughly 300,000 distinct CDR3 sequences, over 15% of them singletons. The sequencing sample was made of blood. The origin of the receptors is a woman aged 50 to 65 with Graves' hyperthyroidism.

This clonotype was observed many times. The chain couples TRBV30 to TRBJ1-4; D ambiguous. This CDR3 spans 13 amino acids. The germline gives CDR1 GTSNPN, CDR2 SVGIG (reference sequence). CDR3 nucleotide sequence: TGTGTCGCCGGCCGAGGACCTGGGGAAAAACTGTTTTTT. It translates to CVAGRGPGEKLFF.

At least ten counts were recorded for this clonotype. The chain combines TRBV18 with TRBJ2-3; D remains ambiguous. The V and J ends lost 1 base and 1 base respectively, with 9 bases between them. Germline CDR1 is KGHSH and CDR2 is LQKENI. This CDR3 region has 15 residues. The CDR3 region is CASSPQHTRTDTQYF. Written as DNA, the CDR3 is TGTGCCAGCTCACCACAGCACACCCGCACAGATACGCAGTATTTT. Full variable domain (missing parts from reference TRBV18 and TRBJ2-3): NAGVMQNPRHLVRRRGQEARLRCSPMKGHSHVYWYRQLPEEGLKFMVYLQKENIIDESGMPKERFSAEFPKEGPSILRIQQVVRGDSAAYFCASSPQHTRTDTQYFGPGTRLTVL.

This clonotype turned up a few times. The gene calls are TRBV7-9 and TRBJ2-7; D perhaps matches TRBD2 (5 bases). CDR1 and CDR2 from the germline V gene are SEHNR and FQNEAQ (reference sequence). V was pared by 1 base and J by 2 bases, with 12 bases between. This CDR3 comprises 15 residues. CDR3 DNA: TGTGCCAGCAGCTTAGACGGGAAAGGGACCTACGAGCAGTACTTC. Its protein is CASSLDGKGTYEQYF.

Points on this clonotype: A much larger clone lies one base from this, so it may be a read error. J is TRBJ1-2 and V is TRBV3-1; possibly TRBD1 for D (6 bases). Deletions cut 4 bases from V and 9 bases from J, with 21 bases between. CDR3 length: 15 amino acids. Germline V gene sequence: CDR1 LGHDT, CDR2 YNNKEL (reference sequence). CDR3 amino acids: CASSRIDSRGGRYTF. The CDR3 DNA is TGTGCCAGCAGCCGGATCGACAGTAGGGGGGGTCGCTACACCTTC.

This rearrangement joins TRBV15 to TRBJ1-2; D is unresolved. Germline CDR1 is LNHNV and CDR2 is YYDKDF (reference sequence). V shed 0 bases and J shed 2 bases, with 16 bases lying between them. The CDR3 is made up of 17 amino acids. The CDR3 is CATSRDVSTRRNYGYTF. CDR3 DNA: TGTGCCACCAGCAGAGATGTCAGCACTCGCAGAAACTATGGCTACACCTTC.

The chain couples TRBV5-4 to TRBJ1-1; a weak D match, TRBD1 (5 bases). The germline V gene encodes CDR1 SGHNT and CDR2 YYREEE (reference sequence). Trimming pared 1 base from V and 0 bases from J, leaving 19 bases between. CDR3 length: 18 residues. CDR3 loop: CASSLLGWAGLLNTEAFF. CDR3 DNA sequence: TGTGCCAGCAGCTTGTTGGGATGGGCAGGGCTCTTGAACACTGAAGCTTTCTTT.

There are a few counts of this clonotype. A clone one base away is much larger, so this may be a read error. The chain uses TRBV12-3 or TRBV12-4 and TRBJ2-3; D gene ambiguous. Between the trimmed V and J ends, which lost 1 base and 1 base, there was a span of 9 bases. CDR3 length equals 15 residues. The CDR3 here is CASSLGGCGTDTQYF. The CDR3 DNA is TGTGCCAGCAGTTTAGGGGGATGTGGCACAGATACGCAGTATTTT.

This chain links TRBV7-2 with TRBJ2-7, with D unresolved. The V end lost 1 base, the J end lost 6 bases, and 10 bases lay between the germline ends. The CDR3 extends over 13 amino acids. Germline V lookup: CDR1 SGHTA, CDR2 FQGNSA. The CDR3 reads CASSLEMAREQYF. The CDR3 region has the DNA TGTGCCAGCAGCTTAGAAATGGCTCGCGAGCAGTACTTC.

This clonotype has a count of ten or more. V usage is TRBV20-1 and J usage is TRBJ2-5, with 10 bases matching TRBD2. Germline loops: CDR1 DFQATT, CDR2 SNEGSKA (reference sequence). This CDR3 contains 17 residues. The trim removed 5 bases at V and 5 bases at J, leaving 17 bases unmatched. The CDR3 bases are TGCAGTGCTCCGCCGGCTGAAGCGGGGGGGCTTTTGGAGACCCAGTACTTC. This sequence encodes CSAPPAEAGGLLETQYF.

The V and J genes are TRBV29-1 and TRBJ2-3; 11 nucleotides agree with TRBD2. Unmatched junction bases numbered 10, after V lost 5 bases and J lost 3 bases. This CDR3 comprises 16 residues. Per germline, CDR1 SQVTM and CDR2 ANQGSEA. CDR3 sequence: CSVSGELAGVTDTQYF. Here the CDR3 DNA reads TGCAGCGTTTCTGGGGAACTAGCGGGAGTGACAGATACGCAGTATTTT.

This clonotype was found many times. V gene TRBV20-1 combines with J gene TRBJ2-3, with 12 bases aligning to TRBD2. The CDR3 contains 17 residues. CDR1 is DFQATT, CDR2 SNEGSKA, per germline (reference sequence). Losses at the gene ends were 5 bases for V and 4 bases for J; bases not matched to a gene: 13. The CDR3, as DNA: TGCAGTGCTGACACGGGACTAGCGGGTTTAGCCCCAGATACGCAGTATTTT. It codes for CSADTGLAGLAPDTQYF.

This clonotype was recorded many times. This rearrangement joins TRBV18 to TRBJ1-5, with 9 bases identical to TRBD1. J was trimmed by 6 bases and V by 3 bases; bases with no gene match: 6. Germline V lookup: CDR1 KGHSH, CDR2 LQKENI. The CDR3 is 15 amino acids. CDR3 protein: CASSPNGQGSQPQHF. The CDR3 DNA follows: TGTGCCAGCTCACCGAATGGACAGGGGAGTCAGCCCCAGCATTTT.

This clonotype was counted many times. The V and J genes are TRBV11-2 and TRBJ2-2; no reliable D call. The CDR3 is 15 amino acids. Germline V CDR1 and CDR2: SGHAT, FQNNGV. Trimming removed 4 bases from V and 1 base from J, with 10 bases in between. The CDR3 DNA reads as TGTGCCAGCAGCTCCATACGGATGAACACCGGGGAGCTGTTTTTT. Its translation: CASSSIRMNTGELFF. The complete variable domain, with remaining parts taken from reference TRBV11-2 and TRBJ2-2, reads EAGVAQSPRYKIIEKRQSVAFWCNPISGHATLYWYQQILGQGPKLLIQFQNNGVVDDSQLPKDRFSAERLKGVDSTLKIQPAKLEDSAVYLCASSSIRMNTGELFFGEGSRLTVL.

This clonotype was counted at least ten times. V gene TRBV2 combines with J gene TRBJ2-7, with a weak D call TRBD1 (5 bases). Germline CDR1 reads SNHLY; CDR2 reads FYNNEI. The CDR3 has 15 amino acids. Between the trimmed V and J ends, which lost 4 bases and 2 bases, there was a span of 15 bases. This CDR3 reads CASSGGADPTYEQYF. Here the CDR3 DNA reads TGTGCCAGCAGTGGTGGGGCAGACCCTACCTACGAGCAGTACTTC.

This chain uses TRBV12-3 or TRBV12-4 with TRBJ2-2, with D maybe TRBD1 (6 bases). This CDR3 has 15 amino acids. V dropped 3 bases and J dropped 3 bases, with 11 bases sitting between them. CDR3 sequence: CASSFQGTDTGELFF. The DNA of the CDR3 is TGTGCCAGCAGTTTCCAGGGGACGGACACCGGGGAGCTGTTTTTT.

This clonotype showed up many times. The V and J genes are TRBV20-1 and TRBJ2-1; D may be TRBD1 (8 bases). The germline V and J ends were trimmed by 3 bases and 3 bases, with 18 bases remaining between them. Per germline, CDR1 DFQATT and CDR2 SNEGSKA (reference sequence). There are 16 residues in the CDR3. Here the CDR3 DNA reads TGCAGTGCTAGGAATGCGGGGGACAGGCTCTACAATGAGCAGTTCTTC. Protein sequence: CSARNAGDRLYNEQFF.

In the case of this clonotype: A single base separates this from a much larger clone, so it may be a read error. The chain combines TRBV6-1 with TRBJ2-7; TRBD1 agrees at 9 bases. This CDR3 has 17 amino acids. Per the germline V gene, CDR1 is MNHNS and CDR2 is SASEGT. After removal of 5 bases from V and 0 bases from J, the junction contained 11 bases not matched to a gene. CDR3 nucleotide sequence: TGTGCCAGCAGTCAGGGGACAGGGCGGACCAGCTCCTACGAGCAGTACTTC. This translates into CASSQGTGRTSSYEQYF.

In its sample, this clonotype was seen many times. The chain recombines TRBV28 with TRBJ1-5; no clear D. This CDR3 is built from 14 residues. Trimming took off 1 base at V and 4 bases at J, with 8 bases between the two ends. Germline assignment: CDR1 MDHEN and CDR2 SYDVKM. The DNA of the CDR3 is TGTGCCAGCAGTTTATCGGGCAGAAATCAGCCCCAGCATTTT. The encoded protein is CASSLSGRNQPQHF.